The rows below give T cell receptor beta chains drawn from one sample of a study of blood T cell repertoires in COVID-19. Sequenced by immunoSEQ multiplex PCR; TCRdb stores in-frame clones only, minus some. The sample carries around 230,000 clones, 82% recorded once. The sequencing input was peripheral blood. The source of these receptors is an older woman with active or convalescent COVID-19. The CDR3 runs from the conserved cysteine through the conserved F or W. Each record gives: clone size, V gene, J gene, D gene, CDR3 protein, CDR3 DNA. A D gene is named only where the DNA matches it firmly. Only part of the rows carry a size: once, few, many, or a class if the clone is expanded.

.,TRBV15,TRBJ1-2,.,CATSRERDIYGYTF,TGTGCCACCAGCAGAGAACGGGACATCTATGGCTACACCTTC
.,TRBV6-1,TRBJ1-4,.,CASSEAPVPQDTLGKLFF,TGTGCCAGCAGTGAAGCTCCGGTACCTCAGGACACCCTTGGAAAACTGTTTTTT
.,TRBV5-4,TRBJ1-2,TRBD1,CASRVGQGGNYGYTF,TGTGCCAGCAGGGTGGGACAGGGGGGGAACTATGGCTACACCTTC
few,TRBV7-9,TRBJ1-1,TRBD1,CASSTGGGKAFF,TGTGCCAGCAGCACAGGGGGTGGAAAAGCTTTCTTT
.,TRBV27,TRBJ1-2,TRBD1,CASSPGTGGRRYGYTF,TGTGCCAGCAGTCCGGGGACAGGGGGCAGGCGCTATGGCTACACCTTC
.,TRBV7-2,TRBJ2-4,.,CASSPKGQLKNIQYF,TGTGCCAGCAGCCCCAAAGGACAGTTGAAAAACATTCAGTACTTC
.,TRBV6-4,TRBJ2-2,.,CASSATANTGELFF,TGTGCCAGCAGTGCGACAGCGAACACCGGGGAGCTGTTTTTT
.,TRBV18,TRBJ1-6,TRBD1,CASSGQGAENSPLHF,TGTGCCAGCTCAGGCCAGGGGGCGGAAAATTCACCCCTCCACTTT
once,TRBV19,TRBJ1-1,.,CASSIVLASEDGMNTEAFF,TGTGCCAGTAGTATAGTCCTAGCCTCGGAGGATGGCATGAACACTGAAGCTTTCTTT
once,TRBV28,TRBJ2-1,.,CASRETGSSYNEQFF,TGTGCCAGCAGGGAGACAGGCAGCTCCTACAATGAGCAGTTCTTC
.,TRBV30,TRBJ1-2,.,CAWSPGANYGYTF,TGTGCCTGGAGCCCGGGAGCTAACTATGGCTACACCTTC
.,TRBV11-3,TRBJ1-6,.,CASSLGVNSPLHF,TGTGCCAGCAGCCTGGGCGTTAATTCACCCCTCCACTTT
.,TRBV7-2,TRBJ2-7,.,CASSSRQAPAREQYF,TGTGCCAGCAGCTCTAGACAGGCCCCGGCACGCGAGCAGTACTTC
.,TRBV18,TRBJ2-5,.,CASSRVNQETQYF,TGTGCCAGCTCACGCGTAAACCAAGAGACCCAGTACTTC
.,TRBV7-2,TRBJ1-5,.,CASSPTAWSQPQHF,TGTGCCAGCAGCCCGACGGCTTGGAGCCAGCCCCAGCATTTT
.,TRBV7-3,TRBJ2-1,TRBD2,CASSNRGGAYNEQFF,TGTGCCAGCAGCAATCGGGGGGGAGCCTACAATGAGCAGTTCTTC
.,TRBV2,TRBJ1-6,.,CASMGGLNSPLHF,TGTGCCAGCATGGGGGGGTTAAATTCACCCCTCCACTTT
.,TRBV6-1,TRBJ1-2,.,CASTGTHYGYTF,TGTGCCAGCACCGGGACACACTATGGCTACACCTTC
.,TRBV25-1,TRBJ1-2,.,CASSGRPDSYYGYTF,TGTGCCAGCAGTGGGCGGCCAGACTCGTACTATGGCTACACCTTC
.,TRBV12-5,TRBJ1-1,.,CASETGHTMNTEAFF,TGTGCTAGTGAAACGGGACATACTATGAACACTGAAGCTTTCTTT
few,TRBV19,TRBJ1-4,.,CASKRGGGEKLFF,TGTGCCAGTAAAAGAGGTGGCGGTGAAAAACTGTTTTTT
.,TRBV2,TRBJ1-4,TRBD1,CASSGSGGVREKLFF,TGTGCCAGCAGTGGCTCAGGGGGCGTTCGTGAAAAACTGTTTTTT
.,TRBV10-1,TRBJ1-1,TRBD1,CASSANRDRAEAFF,TGCGCCAGCAGTGCAAACCGGGACAGAGCTGAAGCTTTCTTT
.,TRBV5-1,TRBJ2-7,.,CASSLASVSAYEQYF,TGCGCCAGCAGCTTGGCCTCGGTTTCGGCCTACGAGCAGTACTTC
.,TRBV2,TRBJ1-5,.,CASSEAGSSNQPQHF,TGTGCCAGCAGTGAAGCGGGCAGTAGCAATCAGCCCCAGCATTTT
.,TRBV24-1,TRBJ2-2,TRBD2,CATSDFSGGEAGELFF,TGTGCCACCAGTGATTTCTCGGGGGGAGAGGCCGGGGAGCTGTTTTTT
.,TRBV10-3,TRBJ1-2,TRBD1,CAISDDRGGYGYTF,TGTGCCATCAGTGACGACAGGGGAGGCTATGGCTACACCTTC
.,TRBV6-5,TRBJ2-3,TRBD2,CASSSSSGGAGDTQYF,TGTGCCAGCAGTTCTTCTAGCGGGGGGGCCGGAGATACGCAGTATTTT
.,TRBV28,TRBJ1-2,TRBD1,CASSLPVRGRVYGYTF,TGTGCCAGCAGTTTACCTGTCAGGGGGCGCGTCTATGGCTACACCTTC
.,TRBV2,TRBJ1-2,.,CASRGGHRYGYTF,TGTGCCAGCCGCGGGGGACACCGGTATGGCTACACCTTC
.,TRBV9,TRBJ2-5,TRBD2,CASSVDGRGSQETQYF,TGTGCCAGCAGCGTAGATGGGAGGGGCTCCCAAGAGACCCAGTACTTC
.,TRBV12-1,TRBJ1-5,.,CASSPGQGSNQPQHF,TGTGCCAGCAGCCCCGGGCAGGGTAGCAATCAGCCCCAGCATTTT
.,TRBV19,TRBJ1-5,.,CASRLEGPNQPQHF,TGTGCCAGTAGGCTCGAGGGTCCCAATCAGCCCCAGCATTTT
.,TRBV18,TRBJ2-3,.,CASSPLAGASTDTQYF,TGTGCCAGCTCACCCTTGGCGGGGGCCAGCACAGATACGCAGTATTTT
.,TRBV7-2,TRBJ2-6,.,CASSLTLVGSTNVLTF,TGTGCCAGCAGCCTCACTTTAGTGGGCTCCACCAACGTCCTGACTTTC
.,TRBV27,TRBJ2-5,.,CASSSGTTQYF,TGTGCCAGCAGTTCAGGGACTACCCAGTACTTC
.,TRBV6-1,TRBJ2-5,TRBD2,CASSDPSGGDQETQYF,TGTGCCAGCAGTGACCCTAGCGGGGGAGATCAAGAGACCCAGTACTTC
.,TRBV2,TRBJ1-5,.,CASRRSSGNQPQHF,TGTGCCAGCAGAAGAAGCTCAGGGAATCAGCCCCAGCATTTT
.,TRBV5-4,TRBJ2-5,TRBD1,CASSLAQGAKTQYF,TGTGCCAGCAGCTTGGCACAGGGGGCTAAGACCCAGTACTTC
.,TRBV19,TRBJ1-5,TRBD1,CASTLGTGGNQPQHF,TGTGCCAGTACCCTGGGAACAGGGGGCAATCAGCCCCAGCATTTT
.,TRBV5-1,TRBJ2-3,TRBD2,CASSLEGLASDTQYF,TGCGCCAGCAGCTTGGAAGGACTAGCATCAGATACGCAGTATTTT
once,TRBV29-1,TRBJ2-3,.,CSVAQTTPDTQYF,TGCAGCGTAGCCCAGACAACGCCAGATACGCAGTATTTT
.,TRBV6-5,TRBJ1-1,TRBD1,CASRPGSQGVAFF,TGTGCCAGCAGGCCCGGGTCCCAGGGGGTAGCTTTCTTT
.,TRBV27,TRBJ2-7,.,CASSSTGLHEQYF,TGTGCCAGCAGTTCTACAGGGCTCCACGAGCAGTACTTC
.,TRBV30,TRBJ2-2,TRBD1,CAWTDRGRTGELFF,TGTGCCTGGACGGACAGGGGGCGCACCGGGGAGCTGTTTTTT
.,TRBV6-5,TRBJ2-7,TRBD1,CASSYSLDRAKQYF,TGTGCCAGCAGTTACTCGTTAGACAGGGCGAAACAGTACTTC